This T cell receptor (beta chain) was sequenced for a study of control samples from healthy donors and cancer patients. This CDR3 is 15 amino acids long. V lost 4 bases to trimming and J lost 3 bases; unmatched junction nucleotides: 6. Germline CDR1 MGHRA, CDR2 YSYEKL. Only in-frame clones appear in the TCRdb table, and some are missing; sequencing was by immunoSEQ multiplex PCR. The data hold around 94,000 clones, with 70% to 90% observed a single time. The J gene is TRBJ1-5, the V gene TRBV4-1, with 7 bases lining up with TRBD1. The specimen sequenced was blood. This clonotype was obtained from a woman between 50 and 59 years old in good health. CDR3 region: CASSRRDSHNQPQHF. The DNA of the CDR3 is TGCGCCAGCAGCCGACGGGACAGTCACAATCAGCCCCAGCATTTT.